This entry is about one T cell receptor beta chain. Though probably carrying unrecorded immune exposures, donors were nominally healthy at sampling. The CDR3 covers 15 residues. Germline CDR1 reads MNHNY; CDR2 reads SVGAGI (reference sequence). The V end was cut by 7 bases, the J end by 2 bases, with 16 bases between. Primers for the PCR totalled 60 Vbeta and 13 Jbeta. Clones were read by immunoSEQ multiplex PCR, and TCRdb kept only the in-frame ones, dropping some. Altogether about 160,000 clones are present, around 79% being singletons, with the ten largest covering around 2.5%. The data originate from a study of cytomegalovirus exposure and HLA in healthy donors.

Sequenced sample: PBMCs. The V gene is TRBV6-6, the J gene TRBJ2-3; D possibly corresponds to TRBD2 (6 bases). This clonotype was sampled from a female donor in good health and CMV-seronegative. The CDR3 nucleotides are TGTGCCAGCACCCGTCCTAGCGCCTACACAGATACGCAGTATTTT. Translation gives CASTRPSAYTDTQYF.